This TCR beta chain was identified in a study of type 1 regulatory T cells. Study-wide context: T-allo10 is an in vitro-generated, Tr1-enriched CD4 T cell product specific for alloantigen.

Via MiXCR, TCRdb re-called the reads, giving one row per CDR3 protein. The sample has approximately 77,000 distinct CDR3 sequences, around 20% seen once. This clonotype was counted at least ten times. What it recognizes is unknown. From germline, CDR1 is MGHDK and CDR2 SYGVNS. The CDR3 runs to 13 residues. J was trimmed by 6 bases and V by 10 bases; bases with no gene match: 3. Study-wide results and caveats: Compared with non-type 1 regulatory T cells, type 1 regulatory T cells showed a more restricted TCR repertoire.

The chain is built from TRBV25-1 and TRBJ2-3; 14 bases are a match to TRBD2. The origin of this receptor is a human donor in good health. Sequenced material: cultured type 1 regulatory T (Tr1) cells, either the whole culture or a sorted fraction (not recorded which). In nucleotides, the CDR3 is TGTGCCACGACTAGCGGGAGGGTGGATACGCAGTATTTT. Translated: CATTSGRVDTQYF.